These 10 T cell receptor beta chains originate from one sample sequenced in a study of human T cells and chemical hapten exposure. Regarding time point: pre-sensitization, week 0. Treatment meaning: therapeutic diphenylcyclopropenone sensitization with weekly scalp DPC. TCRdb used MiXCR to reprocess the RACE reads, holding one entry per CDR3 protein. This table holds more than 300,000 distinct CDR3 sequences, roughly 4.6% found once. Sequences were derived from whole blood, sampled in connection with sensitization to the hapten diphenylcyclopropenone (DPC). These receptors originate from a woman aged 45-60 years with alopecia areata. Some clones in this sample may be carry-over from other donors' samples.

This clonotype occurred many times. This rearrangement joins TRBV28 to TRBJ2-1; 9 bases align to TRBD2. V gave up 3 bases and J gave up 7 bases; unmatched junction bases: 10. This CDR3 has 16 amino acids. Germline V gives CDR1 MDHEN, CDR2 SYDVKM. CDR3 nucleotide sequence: TGTGCCAGCAGTTTCGGGGGACTAGCTAACCGTAATGAGCAGTTCTTC. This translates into CASSFGGLANRNEQFF.

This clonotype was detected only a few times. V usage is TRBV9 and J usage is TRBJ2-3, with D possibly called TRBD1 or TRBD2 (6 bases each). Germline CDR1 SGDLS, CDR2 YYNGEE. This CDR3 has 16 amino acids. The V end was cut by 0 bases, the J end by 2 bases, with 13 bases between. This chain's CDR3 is CASSVVPGAYTDTQYF. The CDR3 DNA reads TGTGCCAGCAGCGTAGTCCCGGGGGCCTACACAGATACGCAGTATTTT.

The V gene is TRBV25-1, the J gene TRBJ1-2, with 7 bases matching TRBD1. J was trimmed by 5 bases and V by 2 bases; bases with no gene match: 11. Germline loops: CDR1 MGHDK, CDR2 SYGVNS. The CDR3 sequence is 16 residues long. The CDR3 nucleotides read TGTGCCAGCAGTGAACTGTCCGGAGGACAGGCTTATGGCTACACCTTC. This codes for CASSELSGGQAYGYTF.

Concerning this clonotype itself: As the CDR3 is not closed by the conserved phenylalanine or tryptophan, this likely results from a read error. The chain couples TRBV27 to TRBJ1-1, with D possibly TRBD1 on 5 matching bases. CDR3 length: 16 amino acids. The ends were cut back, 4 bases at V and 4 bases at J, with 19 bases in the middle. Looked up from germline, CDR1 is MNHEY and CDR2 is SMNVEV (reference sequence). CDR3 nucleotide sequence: TGTGCCAGCAGTTCCCCGACAGACCCGCTGGGCACTGAAGCTTTCTTA. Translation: CASSSPTDPLGTEAFL.

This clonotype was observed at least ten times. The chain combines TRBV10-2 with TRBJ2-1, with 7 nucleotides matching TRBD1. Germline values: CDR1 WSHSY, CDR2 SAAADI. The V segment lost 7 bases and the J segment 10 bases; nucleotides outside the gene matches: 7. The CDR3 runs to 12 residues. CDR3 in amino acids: CASTPRGREQFF. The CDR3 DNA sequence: TGCGCCAGCACCCCGAGGGGGCGAGAGCAGTTCTTC.

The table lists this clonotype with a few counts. The CDR3 sequence is CASSPSGTGAGSYNEQFF. The CDR3 nucleotides read TGCGCCAGCAGCCCGTCCGGGACAGGGGCCGGGTCCTACAATGAGCAGTTCTTC. The rearrangement links TRBV5-1 to TRBJ2-1; 10 nucleotides line up with TRBD1. The CDR3 consists of 18 residues. The J segment lost 1 base and the V segment lost 4 bases, leaving 11 bases of the junction unmatched. The germline V gene encodes CDR1 SGHRS and CDR2 YFSETQ.

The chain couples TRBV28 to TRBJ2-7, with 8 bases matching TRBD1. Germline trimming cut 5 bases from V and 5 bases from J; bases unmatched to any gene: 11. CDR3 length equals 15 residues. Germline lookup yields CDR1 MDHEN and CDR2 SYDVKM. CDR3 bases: TGTGCCAGCAGTCTGTCGGGACAGGTGAGCAACGAGCAGTACTTC. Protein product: CASSLSGQVSNEQYF.

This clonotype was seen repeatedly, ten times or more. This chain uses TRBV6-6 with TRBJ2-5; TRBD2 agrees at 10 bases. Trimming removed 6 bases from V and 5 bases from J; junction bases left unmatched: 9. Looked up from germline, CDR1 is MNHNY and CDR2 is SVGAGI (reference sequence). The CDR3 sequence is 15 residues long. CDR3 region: CASRVQSGGGETQYF. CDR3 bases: TGTGCCAGCAGGGTCCAAAGCGGGGGGGGTGAGACCCAGTACTTC.

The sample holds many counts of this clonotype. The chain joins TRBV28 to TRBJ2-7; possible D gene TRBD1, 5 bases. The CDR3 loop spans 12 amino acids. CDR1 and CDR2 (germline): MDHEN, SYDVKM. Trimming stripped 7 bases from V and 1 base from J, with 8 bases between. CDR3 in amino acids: CASTDRSYEQYF. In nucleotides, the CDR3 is TGTGCCAGCACAGACAGATCCTACGAGCAGTACTTC.

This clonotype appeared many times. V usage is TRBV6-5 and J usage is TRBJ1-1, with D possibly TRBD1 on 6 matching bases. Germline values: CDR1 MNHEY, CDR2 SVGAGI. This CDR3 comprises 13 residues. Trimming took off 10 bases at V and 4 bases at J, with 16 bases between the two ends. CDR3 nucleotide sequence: TGTGCCACCGGTTTCGGAGGGGGCACTGAAGCTTTCTTT. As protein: CATGFGGGTEAFF.